This T cell receptor (beta chain) was recorded in a study of regulatory T cells in long-lasting Graves disease. Time point defined: persistent/refractory GD, antithyroid drugs over 5 years with positive TRAb. PBMC-extracted RNA yielded the TCR library. Ten or more counts support this clonotype. The V gene lost 2 bases and the J gene lost 5 bases, with 15 bases spanning the gap. Germline assignment: CDR1 GTSNPN and CDR2 SVGIG (reference sequence). There are 14 residues in the CDR3. Investigators prepared the TCR beta libraries by applying iRepertoire HTBI primers and Arm-PCR of CDR3 regions. TCRdb redid the calling of the multiplex PCR reads with MiXCR, one entry per CDR3 protein. The profile covers hundreds of thousands of distinct CDR3 sequences, with roughly a fifth appearing a single time and approximately 14% taken by the ten largest.

The source material was peripheral blood mononuclear cells (PBMCs), sampled when the disease was refractory, from a patient treated with antithyroid drugs. The sequence was obtained from a female donor with Graves disease. The chain employs TRBV30 and TRBJ2-5; tentatively, D is TRBD1 (5 bases). CDR3: CAWSLQGVRETQYF. The CDR3 nucleotides are TGTGCCTGGAGTCTGCAGGGTGTGCGGGAGACCCAGTACTTC.